These 7 T cell receptor beta chains were sequenced from one sample in a study of T cell responses to AZD1222 COVID-19 vaccine (dated by TCRdb to the early 2020s). Receptors were amplified or captured by the immunoSEQ multiplex PCR assay. Not all clones reach the TCRdb copy of this immuneACCESS table, which keeps in-frame sequences only. Checked studies attribute under half of the gap to unresolved V genes and leave the rest unexplained. A total of about 150,000 clones appear in this sample, nearly 90% of them only once. Clones ranked in the top ten supply 5.1% of the sample. Reading the label with the study, this specimen's time point is: baseline before first vaccination. The input for sequencing was peripheral blood, taken on day 0 of AZD1222 vaccination. The receptors were gathered from an adult in good health.

This clone was picked up one time. The chain links TRBV7-2 to TRBJ2-1; 7 bases map to TRBD2. V trimming: 8 bases; J trimming: 4 bases; junction bases outside the gene matches: 8. CDR3 length equals 14 residues. Germline CDR1 is SGHTA and CDR2 is FQGNSA. CDR3 coding DNA: TGTGCCAGCGGCCGGGACTACCAATACAATGAGCAGTTCTTC. Its protein product is CASGRDYQYNEQFF.

The chain couples TRBV12-3 or TRBV12-4 to TRBJ2-7; D is uncertain. The CDR3 runs to 13 residues. V lost 5 bases to trimming and J lost 2 bases, with 10 bases between them. The CDR3 sequence: CASSRGPTYEQYF. In nucleotides, the CDR3 is TGTGCCAGCAGTCGAGGACCAACCTACGAGCAGTACTTC.

This clone occurred once. This chain connects TRBV28 to TRBJ1-5, with D tentatively TRBD1 (5 bases). Germline V CDR1 and CDR2: MDHEN, SYDVKM. V was trimmed by 8 bases and J by 5 bases, leaving 13 bases between them. This CDR3 spans 13 amino acids. In DNA, the CDR3 is TGTGCCAGCTCCGGTCAGGGCTATCAGCCCCAGCATTTT. It translates to CASSGQGYQPQHF.

This chain links TRBV2 with TRBJ1-5, with a weak D call TRBD1 (5 bases). The germline V and J ends were trimmed by 7 bases and 4 bases, with 11 bases remaining between them. CDR3 length: 13 amino acids. The germline CDR1 and CDR2 sequences are SNHLY and FYNNEI. CDR3 loop: CASKGDGNQPQHF. CDR3 nucleotide sequence: TGTGCCAGCAAAGGGGACGGTAATCAGCCCCAGCATTTT. The variable domain in full, completed from reference TRBV2 and TRBJ1-5, reads EPEVTQTPSHQVTQMGQEVILRCVPISNHLYFYWYRQILGQKVEFLVSFYNNEISEKSEIFDDQFSVERPDGSNFTLKIRSTKLEDSAMYFCASKGDGNQPQHFGDGTRLSIL.

A single count supports this clone. J is TRBJ1-5 and V is TRBV18, with D perhaps matching TRBD1 (5 bases). Trimming shortened V by 0 bases and J by 4 bases, and 13 bases separated the two germline ends. Germline-derived CDR1 and CDR2 are KGHSH and LQKENI. This CDR3 has 16 amino acids. The CDR3 DNA follows: TGTGCCAGCTCACCACCGGGCAGCAGGACAAATCAGCCCCAGCATTTT. This gives the protein CASSPPGSRTNQPQHF.

This chain uses TRBV27 with TRBJ1-5, with a tentative D call TRBD1 (6 bases). This CDR3 is built from 15 residues. Germline loops: CDR1 MNHEY, CDR2 SMNVEV (reference sequence). V lost 8 bases and J lost 1, with 15 bases in between. CDR3 residues: CASRQAGLSNQPQHF. The CDR3 DNA sequence: TGTGCCAGCCGACAGGCCGGTTTAAGCAATCAGCCCCAGCATTTT.

The V and J genes are TRBV3-1 (or the pseudogene TRBV3-2) and TRBJ2-1, with TRBD2 identical over 9 bases. CDR1 is LGHDT and CDR2 is YNNKEL in the germline V gene (reference sequence). With V trimmed by 1 base and J by 7 bases, 5 bases remained unmatched. The CDR3 is made up of 15 amino acids. The CDR3 DNA follows: TGTGCCAGCAGCCAAGGTGCGGGAGGGGGTAATGAGCAGTTCTTC. Amino acids: CASSQGAGGGNEQFF.